This entry lists 26 T cell receptor beta chains sequenced from one sample in a study of a mutant IDH1 vaccine in newly diagnosed glioma (dated by TCRdb to about 2021). No cognate antigen is known for these TCRs. The label giving this sample's time point can be read as: week 23, last vaccination. Each vaccine dose was 300 ug of a 20-mer mutant IDH1 peptide in Montanide, given subcutaneously with topical imiquimod. The library was built by means of the immunoSEQ multiplex PCR assay. TCRdb took over this immuneACCESS table, retaining in-frame rearrangements with V and J assigned. Such tables are incomplete; in checked studies, under half of the missing clones stem from an unresolved V gene, and the remainder is unexplained. This sample comprises about 55,000 clones, over 70% of them detected only once. About 6.3% of the sample goes to the ten largest clones. The input for sequencing was PBMCs, taken from a glioma patient whose treatment included an IDH1 peptide vaccine. These receptors were taken from a man aged 35 to 55 with glioma.

This chain connects TRBV2 to TRBJ1-1, with 9 bases matching TRBD1. This CDR3 has 14 residues. CDR1 is SNHLY and CDR2 is FYNNEI in the germline V gene. The trim removed 5 bases at V and 3 bases at J, leaving 4 bases unmatched. CDR3: CASSRQGGDTEAFF. CDR3 nucleotides: TGTGCCAGCAGTAGACAGGGGGGAGACACTGAAGCTTTCTTT. The full variable domain, its missing parts supplied by reference TRBV2 and TRBJ1-1, is EPEVTQTPSHQVTQMGQEVILRCVPISNHLYFYWYRQILGQKVEFLVSFYNNEISEKSEIFDDQFSVERPDGSNFTLKIRSTKLEDSAMYFCASSRQGGDTEAFFGQGTRLTVV.

CDR3 residues: CASSFYRSGANVLTF. Here the CDR3 DNA reads TGTGCCAGCAGCTTTTACCGCTCTGGGGCCAACGTCCTGACTTTC. The chain employs TRBV5-6 and TRBJ2-6; D gene ambiguous. V shed 2 bases and J shed 0 bases, with 6 bases lying between them. The germline V gene has CDR1 SGHDT and CDR2 YYEEEE. This CDR3 is built from 15 residues.

The CDR3 region is CASSLMRGANYEQYF. The CDR3, as DNA: TGTGCCAGCAGCTTAATGAGGGGGGCGAACTACGAGCAGTACTTC. This rearrangement joins TRBV7-2 to TRBJ2-7, with D perhaps given as TRBD1 or TRBD2 (6 bases each). The germline gives CDR1 SGHTA, CDR2 FQGNSA. Trimming took off 2 bases at V and 3 bases at J, with 14 bases between the two ends. The CDR3 is made up of 15 amino acids.

This clone was observed a few times. The rearrangement links TRBV5-1 to TRBJ1-1; 7 bases map to TRBD1. This CDR3 is 13 amino acids long. Per germline, CDR1 SGHRS and CDR2 YFSETQ. V shed 5 bases, J shed 7 bases, and the junction held 8 bases outside the gene matches. CDR3 region: CASRTGLEGEAFF. CDR3 DNA sequence: TGCGCCAGCAGGACAGGGCTAGAGGGTGAAGCTTTCTTT.

In DNA form, the CDR3 reads TGTGCCAGTAGTACGGACAGGGGGCGCAATCAGCCCCAGCATTTT. It codes for CASSTDRGRNQPQHF. V and J are TRBV19 and TRBJ1-5, with 11 bases lining up with TRBD1. The CDR3 runs 15 residues. V dropped 4 bases and J dropped 2; count of bases not matched to a gene: 1. Germline-derived CDR1 and CDR2 are LNHDA and SQIVND (reference sequence).

This clone appeared once. The chain uses TRBV19 and TRBJ1-1, with D maybe TRBD1 (5 bases). The CDR3 contains 14 residues. From germline, CDR1 is LNHDA and CDR2 SQIVND (reference sequence). The V end lost 6 bases, the J end lost 1 base, and 12 bases lay between the germline ends. The CDR3 reads CASSWAGQNTEAFF. The CDR3 DNA reads as TGTGCCAGTAGCTGGGCAGGGCAGAACACTGAAGCTTTCTTT.

The gene calls are TRBV6-5 and TRBJ2-5; TRBD2 might be the D (6 bases). From germline, CDR1 is MNHEY and CDR2 SVGAGI. The CDR3 is 13 amino acids. V lost 7 bases and J 1 base, leaving 10 bases between the germline ends. As DNA, the CDR3 is TGTGCCAGCATCTCGCGGGGCCAAGAGACCCAGTACTTC. This encodes CASISRGQETQYF.

This clone is a singleton in its sample. The CDR3 coding sequence is TGTGCCAGCAGCTTAGCTCACACGCTGAACACTGAAGCTTTCTTT. Translation: CASSLAHTLNTEAFF. This chain uses TRBV7-8 with TRBJ1-1; D is unresolved. Germline CDR1 reads SGHVS; CDR2 reads FQNEAQ. The V and J ends lost 0 bases and 0 bases respectively, with 8 bases between them. The CDR3 length is 15 residues.

V usage is TRBV13 and J usage is TRBJ2-7; possibly TRBD2 for D (6 bases). The V gene's germline CDR1 is PRHDT and CDR2 FYEKMQ (reference sequence). The CDR3 contains 14 residues. Trimming removed 5 bases from V and 5 bases from J, with 16 bases in between. CDR3 residues: CASSTGGLNHEQYF. The CDR3, as DNA: TGTGCCAGCAGCACCGGAGGGCTTAATCACGAGCAGTACTTC.

V usage is TRBV11-2 and J usage is TRBJ2-1; 11 nucleotides agree with TRBD2. The trim removed 4 bases at V and 2 bases at J, leaving 7 bases unmatched. The CDR3 is 17 residues long. Germline-derived CDR1 and CDR2 are SGHAT and FQNNGV. The CDR3 sequence is CASSSLAGGLPYNEQFF. The CDR3 nucleotides are TGTGCCAGCAGCTCATTAGCGGGGGGGCTTCCCTACAATGAGCAGTTCTTC.

The chain combines TRBV2 with TRBJ1-2; D is ambiguous. The CDR3 is 13 residues long. V lost 7 bases and J lost 0, with 9 bases in between. Germline CDR1 and CDR2: SNHLY and FYNNEI. The DNA for the CDR3 is TGTGCCAGCAAGAAAGGGACTAACTATGGCTACACCTTC. Protein product: CASKKGTNYGYTF. The entire variable domain, with the rest obtained from reference TRBV2 and TRBJ1-2, is as follows: EPEVTQTPSHQVTQMGQEVILRCVPISNHLYFYWYRQILGQKVEFLVSFYNNEISEKSEIFDDQFSVERPDGSNFTLKIRSTKLEDSAMYFCASKKGTNYGYTFGSGTRLTVV.

The chain uses TRBV10-3 and TRBJ2-1; tentatively, D is TRBD1 (5 bases). Trimming removed 2 bases from V and 6 bases from J, with 11 bases in between. This CDR3 is 14 amino acids long. CDR1 and CDR2 from the germline V gene are ENHRY and SYGVKD. The CDR3: CAISEPGKGNEQFF. CDR3 DNA: TGTGCCATCAGTGAGCCAGGGAAAGGCAATGAGCAGTTCTTC.

The J gene is TRBJ2-2, the V gene TRBV6-5, with 7 bases matching TRBD1. Germline V gene lookup returns CDR1 MNHEY and CDR2 SVGAGI. The V gene end was trimmed by 3 bases and the J gene end by 2 bases; junction bases not matched to a gene: 6. The CDR3 sequence is 16 residues long. For the CDR3, the DNA is TGTGCCAGCAGTTATTCCGGGACAGAAAACACCGGGGAGCTGTTTTTT. As protein: CASSYSGTENTGELFF.

This chain uses TRBV11-2 with TRBJ1-2; TRBD1 matches 7 bases. With V trimmed by 1 base and J by 1 base, 6 bases remained unmatched. The CDR3 runs 16 residues. CDR1 SGHAT and CDR2 FQNNGV come from the germline V gene. In DNA form, the CDR3 reads TGTGCCAGCAGCTTAGCACAGGGGAGGATTAACTATGGCTACACCTTC. Its translation is CASSLAQGRINYGYTF.

The V gene is TRBV10-2, the J gene TRBJ2-7; no clear D. With 5 bases removed from V and 2 bases from J, the gap between germline ends came to 10 bases. The CDR3 spans 13 residues. CDR1 and CDR2 from the germline V gene are WSHSY and SAAADI. CDR3 in DNA: TGCGCCAGCAGTCCAGCCGAAACCTACGAGCAGTACTTC. Translation gives CASSPAETYEQYF.

The rearrangement joins TRBV19 to TRBJ1-1; possibly TRBD1 for D (5 bases). Per the germline V gene, CDR1 is LNHDA and CDR2 is SQIVND (reference sequence). V was pared by 6 bases and J by 0 bases, with 8 bases between. There are 13 residues in the CDR3. The CDR3 DNA reads as TGTGCCAGTAGGACGACAGTGAACACTGAAGCTTTCTTT. This sequence encodes CASRTTVNTEAFF.

The rearrangement links TRBV7-8 to TRBJ2-3; 11 positions match TRBD1. This CDR3 is 17 amino acids long. In germline, CDR1 is SGHVS, CDR2 FQNEAQ. V trimming: 2 bases; J trimming: 1 base; junction bases outside the gene matches: 5. CDR3 amino acids: CASSLRTGGKRTDTQYF. The CDR3 nucleotides are TGTGCCAGCAGCTTAAGGACAGGGGGCAAACGCACAGATACGCAGTATTTT.

This chain uses TRBV18 with TRBJ2-1, with TRBD2 identical over 7 bases. J lost 10 bases, V lost 3 bases, and 6 bases had no gene match. CDR1 KGHSH and CDR2 LQKENI come from the germline V gene. This CDR3 is built from 13 residues. The CDR3 DNA is TGTGCCAGCTCACCCGGGGGGAGCCGCGAGCAGTTCTTC. Its translation: CASSPGGSREQFF.

This clone was detected only once. The J gene is TRBJ2-7, the V gene TRBV18, with D hard to call. Trimming pared 1 base from V and 4 bases from J, leaving 14 bases between. This CDR3 comprises 15 residues. CDR1 and CDR2 (germline): KGHSH, LQKENI. In nucleotides, the CDR3 is TGTGCCAGCTCACCACAGGGCAGAGGCGATTACGAGCAGTACTTC. Protein product: CASSPQGRGDYEQYF.

This clone was observed a handful of times. The V gene is TRBV2, the J gene TRBJ2-1; D possibly uses TRBD1 or TRBD2 (5 bases each). In germline, CDR1 is SNHLY, CDR2 FYNNEI. This CDR3 contains 11 residues. The V and J ends lost 11 bases and 9 bases respectively, with 14 bases between them. The CDR3 DNA sequence: TGTGCCGTTCCGGGGCCAGGTGAGCAGTTCTTC. Residues: CAVPGPGEQFF.

V gene TRBV7-9 combines with J gene TRBJ2-2, with D unclear. CDR1 is SEHNR and CDR2 is FQNEAQ in the germline V gene (reference sequence). Between the trimmed V and J ends, which lost 1 base and 5 bases, there was a span of 8 bases. The CDR3 extends over 14 amino acids. This CDR3 reads CASSLVGQTGELFF. DNA for the CDR3: TGTGCCAGCAGCTTAGTCGGGCAGACCGGGGAGCTGTTTTTT. The full variable domain, with the rest looked up from reference TRBV7-9 and TRBJ2-2, is DTGVSQNPRHKITKRGQNVTFRCDPISEHNRLYWYRQTLGQGPEFLTYFQNEAQLEKSRLLSDRFSAERPKGSFSTLEIQRTEQGDSAMYLCASSLVGQTGELFFGEGSRLTVL.

The chain uses TRBV9 and TRBJ1-2; D is ambiguous. Germline V CDR1 and CDR2: SGDLS, YYNGEE. This CDR3 contains 14 residues. V was pared by 0 bases and J by 4 bases, with 10 bases between. CDR3 sequence (DNA): TGTGCCAGCAGCGTAGAGGCCTTTCTCTATGGCTACACCTTC. It is translated as CASSVEAFLYGYTF. The full variable domain, with the rest looked up from reference TRBV9 and TRBJ1-2, is DSGVTQTPKHLITATGQRVTLRCSPRSGDLSVYWYQQSLDQGLQFLIQYYNGEERAKGNILERFSAQQFPDLHSELNLSSLELGDSALYFCASSVEAFLYGYTFGSGTRLTVV.

This chain uses TRBV9 with TRBJ2-2; D ambiguous. Germline CDR1 is SGDLS and CDR2 is YYNGEE. Trimming stripped 0 bases from V and 4 bases from J, with 4 bases between. The CDR3 contains 13 residues. The CDR3 reads CASSVAVTGELFF. The DNA of the CDR3 is TGTGCCAGCAGCGTAGCTGTCACCGGGGAGCTGTTTTTT.

The chain carries TRBV6-1 and TRBJ2-2, with D unclear. V dropped 2 bases and J dropped 6 bases, with 13 bases sitting between them. The germline gives CDR1 MNHNS, CDR2 SASEGT. The CDR3 runs 15 residues. The CDR3 region has the DNA TGTGCCAGCAGTGAACTCACAGCACCTCCCGGGGAGCTGTTTTTT. It translates to CASSELTAPPGELFF.

This clone has just a few counts. V usage is TRBV19 and J usage is TRBJ1-2; TRBD1 matches at 7 bases. Losses at the gene ends were 5 bases for V and 4 bases for J; bases not matched to a gene: 16. The CDR3 runs to 17 residues. The V gene's germline CDR1 is LNHDA and CDR2 SQIVND (reference sequence). The CDR3 spells CASSPHLQGSGVYGYTF. CDR3 bases: TGTGCCAGTAGTCCGCACCTACAGGGGTCGGGCGTCTATGGCTACACCTTC.

The chain carries TRBV5-1 and TRBJ2-5; 9 bases fit TRBD2. Germline V lookup: CDR1 SGHRS, CDR2 YFSETQ. This CDR3 region has 16 residues. Unmatched junction bases numbered 5, after V lost 0 bases and J lost 2 bases. CDR3 protein: CASSLVASGEQETQYF. The CDR3 nucleotides read TGCGCCAGCAGCTTGGTGGCTAGCGGGGAACAAGAGACCCAGTACTTC.